A selection of T cell receptor beta chains follows, all from one sample in a study of T-cell memory formation after mild COVID-19. TCRdb processed the 5' RACE reads anew with MiXCR; each CDR3 protein has one entry. This sample carries about 470,000 distinct CDR3 sequences, roughly 18% of them seen once, and the ten largest clones take roughly 12%. The sample consisted of PBMCs or a T cell subset sorted from them (not recorded which). The receptors originated from an adult woman who had mild COVID-19 (a few samples of this study predate the infection). Cell type and time point are not known. Both conserved end residues are part of each CDR3. The D gene is left open where the match is weak. Part of the rows lack a size; the others show once, few, many or a class for expanded clones.

V gene	D gene	CDR3 length	J gene	clone size	CDR3 protein	CDR3 DNA
TRBV4-1	-	13	TRBJ2-3	-	CASSHSGTDTQYF	TGCGCCAGCAGCCATAGCGGCACAGATACGCAGTATTTT
TRBV11-2	TRBD1	13	TRBJ2-1	-	CASSTDRGRGQFF	TGTGCCAGCAGCACAGACAGGGGGAGAGGGCAGTTCTTC
TRBV24-1	-	14	TRBJ2-2	-	CATSDSGGAGELFF	TGTGCCACCAGTGATTCCGGAGGGGCCGGGGAGCTGTTTTTT
TRBV20-1	TRBD1	15	TRBJ1-2	many	CSARDTHRGDYGYTF	TGCAGTGCTAGAGATACCCACAGGGGTGACTATGGCTACACCTTC
TRBV7-6	-	14	TRBJ1-2	-	CASSIPGVPGGYTF	TGTGCCAGCAGCATACCTGGGGTACCTGGTGGCTACACCTTC
TRBV19	-	13	TRBJ2-5	-	CASSRRGEETQYF	TGTGCCAGTAGCCGACGGGGCGAAGAGACCCAGTACTTC
TRBV6-1	-	13	TRBJ1-2	-	CASSVGGSYGYTF	TGTGCCAGCAGTGTTGGGGGAAGCTATGGCTACACCTTC
TRBV24-1	-	13	TRBJ2-5	-	CATSAPGQPTQYF	TGTGCCACCAGTGCTCCTGGACAGCCGACCCAGTACTTC
TRBV29-1	TRBD1	12	TRBJ2-1	many	CSVVGTGDEQFF	TGCAGCGTTGTAGGGACAGGGGATGAGCAGTTCTTC
TRBV6-6	TRBD1	13	TRBJ2-5	-	CASTDRGRETQYF	TGTGCCAGCACCGACAGGGGCAGAGAGACCCAGTACTTC
TRBV5-1	TRBD2	19	TRBJ2-7	-	CASSLGRKVSREGRYEQYF	TGCGCCAGCAGCTTGGGACGCAAAGTTTCCAGGGAGGGAAGATACGAGCAGTACTTC
TRBV6-2/TRBV6-3	-	13	TRBJ2-3	-	CASSYARGNTQYF	TGTGCCAGCAGTTACGCTCGCGGGAATACGCAGTATTTT
TRBV20-1	-	17	TRBJ2-4	few	CSARDRSPNGAKNIQYF	TGCAGTGCTAGAGATCGTAGCCCTAACGGGGCCAAAAACATTCAGTACTTC
TRBV25-1	-	13	TRBJ1-2	few	CASTKGGEVGYTF	TGTGCCAGCACCAAGGGGGGGGAGGTTGGCTACACCTTC
TRBV20-1	TRBD1	14	TRBJ1-1	-	CSAPSRDRGEEAFF	TGCAGTGCTCCCTCCCGGGACAGGGGGGAGGAAGCTTTCTTT
TRBV2	TRBD2	14	TRBJ2-4	-	CASSEWRELNIQYF	TGTGCCAGCAGTGAATGGCGGGAGCTGAACATTCAGTACTTC
TRBV20-1	-	16	TRBJ2-2	-	CSARVKVRGNTGELFF	TGCAGTGCTAGAGTTAAGGTCAGGGGGAACACCGGGGAGCTGTTTTTT
TRBV5-1	TRBD1	16	TRBJ2-5	-	CASRQTGTGGLETQYF	TGCGCCAGCAGACAAACCGGGACAGGGGGCCTAGAGACCCAGTACTTC
TRBV7-2	TRBD2	15	TRBJ2-7	few	CASSSYAGLAYEQYF	TGTGCCAGCAGCTCTTATGCGGGACTAGCCTACGAGCAGTACTTC
TRBV28	-	14	TRBJ2-3	-	CASSSKFQIDTQYF	TGTGCCAGCAGTTCCAAGTTCCAGATCGATACGCAGTATTTT
TRBV3-1	-	16	TRBJ2-5	few	CASSSGQWTHQETQYF	TGTGCCAGCAGCTCGGGGCAATGGACCCACCAAGAGACCCAGTACTTC
TRBV11-2	-	14	TRBJ2-3	few	CASSLTRNTDTQYF	TGTGCCAGCAGCTTAACCAGGAACACAGATACGCAGTATTTT
TRBV3-1	-	14	TRBJ1-3	-	CASSEGFTGNTIYF	TGTGCCAGCAGCGAAGGGTTTACTGGAAACACCATATATTTT
TRBV3-1	-	14	TRBJ1-1	-	CASSQGRVYTEAFF	TGTGCCAGCAGCCAAGGGAGGGTGTACACTGAAGCTTTCTTT
TRBV9	-	13	TRBJ1-1	few	CASSVGVDTEAFF	TGTGCCAGCAGCGTAGGTGTGGACACTGAAGCTTTCTTT
TRBV2	-	17	TRBJ1-2	-	CASSEVFGEGQIYGYTF	TGTGCCAGCAGTGAGGTTTTCGGGGAGGGGCAAATCTATGGCTACACCTTC
TRBV9	TRBD2	18	TRBJ2-1	-	CASSVDASGVPRINEQFF	TGTGCCAGCAGCGTGGACGCTAGCGGGGTCCCCAGGATCAATGAGCAGTTCTTC
TRBV5-1	TRBD1	17	TRBJ2-2	-	CASSLTTQRQGTGELFF	TGCGCCAGCAGCTTGACTACCCAGCGACAGGGGACCGGGGAGCTGTTTTTT
TRBV2	TRBD2	15	TRBJ2-7	-	CASSYTSGGHYEQYF	TGTGCCAGCAGTTATACTAGCGGGGGCCATTACGAGCAGTACTTC
TRBV9	-	15	TRBJ2-2	few	CASSVLGANTGELFF	TGTGCCAGCAGCGTATTGGGGGCGAACACCGGGGAGCTGTTTTTT
TRBV6-2/TRBV6-3	TRBD1	13	TRBJ2-5	few	CASKGTGQETQYF	TGTGCCAGCAAGGGGACAGGCCAAGAGACCCAGTACTTC
TRBV7-9	TRBD2	18	TRBJ2-1	few	CASSLGVLRGGSHNEQFF	TGTGCCAGCAGCTTAGGGGTTCTGCGGGGGGGCTCCCACAATGAGCAGTTCTTC
TRBV23-1	-	19	TRBJ2-4	-	CASSQGTRNVGLAKNIQYF	TGCGCCAGCAGTCAAGGTACCAGGAATGTTGGGCTAGCCAAAAACATTCAGTACTTC